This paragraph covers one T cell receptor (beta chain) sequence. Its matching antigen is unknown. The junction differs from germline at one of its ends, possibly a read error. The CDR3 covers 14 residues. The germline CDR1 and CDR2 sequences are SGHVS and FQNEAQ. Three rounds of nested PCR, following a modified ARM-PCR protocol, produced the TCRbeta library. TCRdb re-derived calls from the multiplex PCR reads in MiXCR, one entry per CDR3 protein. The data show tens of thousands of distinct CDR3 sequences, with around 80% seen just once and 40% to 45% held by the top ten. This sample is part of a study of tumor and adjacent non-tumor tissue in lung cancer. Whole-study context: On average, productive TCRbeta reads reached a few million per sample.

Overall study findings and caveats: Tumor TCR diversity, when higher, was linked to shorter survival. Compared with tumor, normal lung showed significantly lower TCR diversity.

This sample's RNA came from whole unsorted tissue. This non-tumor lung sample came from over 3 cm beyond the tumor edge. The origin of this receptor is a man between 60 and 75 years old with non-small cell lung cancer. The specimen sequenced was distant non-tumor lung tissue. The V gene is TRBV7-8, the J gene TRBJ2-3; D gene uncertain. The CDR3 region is CASSLGSNTDTQYF. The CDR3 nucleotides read TGCGCCAGCAGTTTAGGATCTAACACAGATACGCAGTATTTT.